This entry lists 29 T cell receptor beta chains sequenced from one sample in a study of T cell repertoires in cytomegalovirus infection. TCRdb called the reads again in MiXCR, with one record for every CDR3 protein. There are around 490,000 distinct CDR3 sequences in the sample; approximately 26% occur only once, and around 13% lies in the top ten. The sample comprised PBMCs. The receptors originated from a human donor in good health (CMV status not recorded). Some clones in this sample may be carry-over from other donors' samples.

This clonotype has a handful of counts. The J gene is TRBJ2-1, the V gene TRBV5-4; 12 bases match TRBD2. Germline V gives CDR1 SGHNT, CDR2 YYREEE (reference sequence). V dropped 4 bases and J dropped 9; count of bases not matched to a gene: 8. The length of the CDR3 is 15 residues. Here the CDR3 reads CASSNLAGGGGEQFF. Written as DNA, the CDR3 is TGTGCCAGCAGCAATCTAGCGGGAGGGGGGGGTGAGCAGTTCTTC.

This clonotype was seen ten or more times. J is TRBJ1-3 and V is TRBV7-2; D gene unclear. This CDR3 is 13 amino acids long. V lost 7 bases and J 5 bases, leaving 12 bases between the germline ends. Looked up from germline, CDR1 is SGHTA and CDR2 is FQGNSA. The CDR3 region is CASTRGFRNTIYF. Written as DNA, the CDR3 is TGTGCCAGCACCCGGGGTTTTAGAAACACCATATATTTT.

This clonotype was counted many times. The J gene is TRBJ2-7, the V gene TRBV7-8; 7 bases agree with TRBD2. Trimming took 3 bases from V and 4 from J; bases not matched to a gene: 6. The germline V gene encodes CDR1 SGHVS and CDR2 FQNEAQ. This CDR3 has 14 amino acids. The CDR3 bases are TGTGCCAGCAGCTTGTCTAGCGGAAAATACGAGCAGTACGTC. It translates to CASSLSSGKYEQYV.

This clonotype was counted ten times or more. The chain recombines TRBV7-8 with TRBJ2-4, with D perhaps matching TRBD2 (5 bases). Trimming removed 6 bases from V and 0 bases from J, with 9 bases in between. The CDR3 covers 14 residues. Germline V gene sequence: CDR1 SGHVS, CDR2 FQNEAQ. The CDR3 bases are TGTGCCAGCAGGTCCCGGGAAGCCAAAAACATTCAGTACTTC. Its protein product is CASRSREAKNIQYF.

This clonotype appeared many times. This chain joins TRBV6-1 and TRBJ1-2; TRBD1 is a possible D gene (5 bases). CDR3 size: 13 residues. Germline V gives CDR1 MNHNS, CDR2 SASEGT. V gave up 2 bases and J gave up 6 bases, with 10 bases separating them. Written as DNA, the CDR3 is TGTGCCAGCAGTGAACAGGGTGCAGATGGCTACACCTTC. Protein sequence: CASSEQGADGYTF.

The sample holds a few counts of this clonotype. The chain carries TRBV9 and TRBJ2-1, with a tentative D call TRBD2 (5 bases). Germline CDR1 and CDR2: SGDLS and YYNGEE. CDR3 length: 15 residues. Trimming cost V 4 bases and J 1 base, with 12 bases left between them. The CDR3 is CASSPYRGSYNEQFF. For the CDR3, the DNA is TGTGCCAGCAGCCCATATCGGGGATCCTACAATGAGCAGTTCTTC. Full variable domain (outside the CDR3, taken from reference TRBV9 and TRBJ2-1): DSGVTQTPKHLITATGQRVTLRCSPRSGDLSVYWYQQSLDQGLQFLIQYYNGEERAKGNILERFSAQQFPDLHSELNLSSLELGDSALYFCASSPYRGSYNEQFFGPGTRLTVL.

V gene TRBV20-1 combines with J gene TRBJ2-1; 11 positions agree with TRBD2. Germline V lookup: CDR1 DFQATT, CDR2 SNEGSKA (reference sequence). The CDR3 length is 16 residues. The V segment lost 5 bases and the J segment 7 bases; nucleotides outside the gene matches: 13. CDR3 DNA: TGCAGTGCTCGCACCCGGGGACTAGCGGACTTTAATGAGCAGTTCTTC. Amino acids: CSARTRGLADFNEQFF.

In this sample, this clonotype turned up many times. V and J are TRBV12-3 or TRBV12-4 and TRBJ1-2, with 11 bases aligning to TRBD1. V shed 7 bases and J 4 bases; nucleotides not matched to a gene: 5. The CDR3 is 14 residues long. The CDR3 nucleotides read TGTGCCAGCACGGGACAGGGGGTGACCTATGGCTACACCTTC. It is translated as CASTGQGVTYGYTF.

This clonotype appeared a few times. This chain joins TRBV7-3 and TRBJ2-1; 9 nucleotides agree with TRBD2. There are 15 residues in the CDR3. CDR1 and CDR2 (germline): SGHTA, FQGTGA. V lost 8 bases, J lost 9 bases, and 14 bases stayed unmatched. CDR3 protein: CASPQEGSGSGEQFF. The CDR3 DNA reads as TGTGCCAGCCCCCAGGAGGGTAGCGGGAGCGGTGAGCAGTTCTTC.

The chain recombines TRBV28 with TRBJ2-1, with D unresolved. Between the trimmed V and J ends, which lost 6 bases and 8 bases, there was a span of 8 bases. CDR1 is MDHEN and CDR2 is SYDVKM in the germline V gene. This CDR3 contains 11 residues. The CDR3 reads CASSRLYEQFF. CDR3 DNA: TGTGCCAGCAGCCGCCTCTATGAGCAGTTCTTC.

The V and J genes are TRBV27 and TRBJ2-3; D unclear. The CDR3 extends over 14 amino acids. Trimming removed 3 bases from V and 1 base from J, with 8 bases in between. Germline values: CDR1 MNHEY, CDR2 SMNVEV (reference sequence). DNA of the CDR3: TGTGCCAGCAGTTTTTTCAGCGGCACAGATACGCAGTATTTT. This sequence encodes CASSFFSGTDTQYF.

The V gene is TRBV11-2, the J gene TRBJ2-1; 12 bases agree with TRBD1. This CDR3 has 17 residues. Germline V gene lookup returns CDR1 SGHAT and CDR2 FQNNGV. Trimming cost V 5 bases and J 3 bases; bases outside gene matches: 8. The CDR3 is CASSRPRDRGLYNEQFF. In nucleotides, the CDR3 is TGTGCCAGCAGCCGGCCCCGGGACAGGGGGCTCTACAATGAGCAGTTCTTC.

This clonotype has only a few counts. The V call is TRBV27, the J call TRBJ1-2; 8 bases are shared with TRBD1. Germline V gene sequence: CDR1 MNHEY, CDR2 SMNVEV (reference sequence). V lost 3 bases and J lost 4; bases outside the gene matches: 7. The CDR3 sequence is 15 residues long. The CDR3: CASSFRGQGAYGYTF. The CDR3 nucleotides read TGTGCCAGCAGTTTCCGCGGACAGGGAGCCTATGGCTACACCTTC.

The chain couples TRBV7-2 to TRBJ2-2; D call uncertain. V was trimmed by 5 bases and J by 5 bases, leaving 9 bases between them. The CDR3 spans 13 residues. In germline, CDR1 is SGHTA, CDR2 FQGNSA. The CDR3 here is CASSPYSTGELFF. The CDR3, as DNA: TGTGCCAGCAGCCCTTATTCAACCGGGGAGCTGTTTTTT. Full variable domain (rest looked up from reference TRBV7-2 and TRBJ2-2): GAGVSQSPSNKVTEKGKDVELRCDPISGHTALYWYRQSLGQGLEFLIYFQGNSAPDKSGLPSDRFSAERTGGSVSTLTIQRTQQEDSAVYLCASSPYSTGELFFGEGSRLTVL.

V usage is TRBV7-2 and J usage is TRBJ2-3, with D tentatively TRBD2 (6 bases). The V end lost 5 bases, the J end lost 2 bases, and 11 bases lay between the germline ends. The germline CDR1 and CDR2 sequences are SGHTA and FQGNSA. The CDR3 totals 14 residues. The CDR3 nucleotides are TGTGCCAGCAGCCCATGGACTACCACAGATACGCAGTATTTT. Protein: CASSPWTTTDTQYF.

The CDR3 nucleotides are TGTGCCAGCAGGAAGATGACAGGGCTTAACACTGAAGCTTTCTTT. Its protein product is CASRKMTGLNTEAFF. This sequence joins TRBV6-2 or TRBV6-3 and TRBJ1-1, with TRBD1 identical over 7 bases. The CDR3 has 15 residues. V lost 6 bases and J lost 2; bases outside the gene matches: 9. The V gene's germline CDR1 is MNHEY and CDR2 SVGEGT.

The chain employs TRBV7-3 and TRBJ2-7; D is perhaps TRBD1 or TRBD2 (6 bases each). CDR3 length: 16 residues. Germline-derived CDR1 and CDR2 are SGHTA and FQGTGA. V lost 2 bases and J 3 bases, leaving 17 bases between the germline ends. The CDR3 loop is CASSLGTGAVDYEQYF. The CDR3 coding sequence is TGTGCCAGCAGCTTAGGCACGGGGGCTGTGGACTACGAGCAGTACTTC.

This clonotype came up a few times. The rearrangement joins TRBV7-2 to TRBJ2-5; 7 bases are a match to TRBD2. The V and J ends lost 0 bases and 4 bases, in that order; junction bases with no gene match: 5. The CDR3 has 15 residues. Germline CDR1 reads SGHTA; CDR2 reads FQGNSA. CDR3 loop: CASSLAVLAGETQYF. CDR3 DNA sequence: TGTGCCAGCAGCTTAGCGGTATTAGCGGGAGAGACCCAGTACTTC.

A few counts support this clonotype. The chain joins TRBV5-6 to TRBJ1-2; 8 bases are shared with TRBD1. V lost 3 bases to trimming and J lost 7 bases; unmatched junction nucleotides: 11. This CDR3 contains 15 residues. Germline loops: CDR1 SGHDT, CDR2 YYEEEE. This CDR3 is CASSSFGQGRIGYTF. CDR3 bases: TGTGCCAGCAGCTCTTTTGGACAGGGTCGTATTGGCTACACCTTC. Filled out from reference TRBV5-6 and TRBJ1-2, the complete variable domain reads DAGVTQSPTHLIKTRGQQVTLRCSPKSGHDTVSWYQQALGQGPQFIFQYYEEEERQRGNFPDRFSGHQFPNYSSELNVNALLLGDSALYLCASSSFGQGRIGYTFGSGTRLTVV.

This clonotype was picked up a small number of times. The chain links TRBV6-2 or TRBV6-3 to TRBJ1-3; D unresolved. CDR1 is MNHEY and CDR2 is SVGEGT in the germline V gene. This CDR3 is 17 amino acids long. The V and J ends lost 6 bases and 0 bases respectively, with 18 bases between them. CDR3 amino acids: CASSYEQNDHSGNTIYF. The CDR3 DNA follows: TGTGCCAGCAGCTACGAACAGAACGACCACTCTGGAAACACCATATATTTT.

This chain links TRBV28 with TRBJ2-7; D not resolved. The germline V gene encodes CDR1 MDHEN and CDR2 SYDVKM. V lost 10 bases to trimming and J lost 2 bases, with 3 bases between them. CDR3 length: 9 residues. CDR3 DNA: TGTGCCACTACCTACGAGCAGTACTTC. This sequence encodes CATTYEQYF.

This clonotype occurred many times. This chain joins TRBV7-8 and TRBJ2-7, with 7 positions matching TRBD2. Losses at the gene ends were 8 bases for V and 1 base for J; bases not matched to a gene: 11. The CDR3 is 15 amino acids. Germline-derived CDR1 and CDR2 are SGHVS and FQNEAQ. The CDR3 DNA sequence: TGTGCCAGCTCCCGGGGAGGGAAAGAATCCTACGAGCAGTACGTC. Translated, it gives CASSRGGKESYEQYV.

This clonotype appeared a few times. The chain is built from TRBV19 and TRBJ2-1; 10 positions agree with TRBD2. This CDR3 comprises 16 residues. Germline V lookup: CDR1 LNHDA, CDR2 SQIVND (reference sequence). Trimming cost V 7 bases and J 6 bases; bases outside gene matches: 12. The CDR3 sequence is CASTASLAGDGNEQFF. CDR3 in DNA: TGTGCCAGTACCGCATCTCTAGCGGGAGATGGCAATGAGCAGTTCTTC.

This clonotype was seen a few times. V is TRBV7-6 and J is TRBJ1-3; D is unresolved. Trimming cost V 2 bases and J 0 bases, with 11 bases left between them. This CDR3 comprises 16 residues. Germline V gives CDR1 SGHVS, CDR2 FNYEAQ. The CDR3: CASSLKLSFSGNTIYF. For the CDR3, the DNA is TGTGCCAGCAGCTTAAAGCTTAGCTTCTCTGGAAACACCATATATTTT.

The V and J genes are TRBV9 and TRBJ1-6; the D gene is possibly TRBD1 (6 bases). V was pared by 4 bases and J by 9 bases, with 20 bases between. There are 16 residues in the CDR3. Germline CDR1 is SGDLS and CDR2 is YYNGEE. The CDR3 nucleotides read TGTGCCAGCAGCCCGAGTTGGGGAGGGGGTGTTTCACCCCTCCACTTT. Amino acid sequence: CASSPSWGGGVSPLHF.

In this sample, this clonotype turned up a few times. The chain couples TRBV19 to TRBJ1-1, with TRBD1 as a possible D gene (5 bases). Germline V gene sequence: CDR1 LNHDA, CDR2 SQIVND (reference sequence). CDR3 length: 14 amino acids. With 5 bases removed from V and 1 base from J, the gap between germline ends came to 11 bases. Written as DNA, the CDR3 is TGTGCCAGTAGTCAAATTGGGACGAACACTGAAGCTTTCTTT. It yields the protein CASSQIGTNTEAFF.

The rearrangement links TRBV23-1 to TRBJ2-7, with D possibly TRBD2 on 5 matching bases. TRBV23-1 is an open reading frame, and its role is uncertain. This CDR3 is built from 12 residues. V was cut by 6 bases and J by 6 bases, with 12 bases left in between. The CDR3 reads CASSFGETEQYV. CDR3 nucleotides: TGCGCCAGCAGCTTCGGGGAAACCGAGCAGTACGTC.

This clonotype was seen a few times. The chain is built from TRBV24-1 and TRBJ2-3; a possible D gene is TRBD1 (6 bases). The CDR3 length is 15 residues. Germline V gene sequence: CDR1 KGHDR, CDR2 SFDVKD. Between the trimmed V and J ends, which lost 11 bases and 0 bases, there was a span of 17 bases. DNA of the CDR3: TGTGCCATTGGATCCGGGACAACTAGCACAGATACGCAGTATTTT. This codes for CAIGSGTTSTDTQYF.

The table lists this clonotype with many counts. This chain links TRBV7-2 with TRBJ2-2, with 11 bases fitting TRBD2. Looked up from germline, CDR1 is SGHTA and CDR2 is FQGNSA. The CDR3 runs 16 residues. Losses at the gene ends were 3 bases for V and 6 bases for J; bases not matched to a gene: 6. The CDR3 is CASSLVAGGYAGELFF. The CDR3 DNA reads as TGTGCCAGCAGCTTGGTAGCGGGAGGGTACGCCGGGGAGCTGTTTTTT.